Given below is one T cell receptor beta chain in context. The data originate from a study of prognosis after radiotherapy for stage I lung cancer. In the study overall: Roughly 15 patients presented with newly diagnosed primary stage I lung tumors, and about five carried oligometastatic NSCLC following surgical resection of the primary tumor.

Genomic DNA served as the source from which two-round multiplex PCR generated TCR beta CDR3 amplicons. First-round PCR amplification was performed with primers specific to each TRBV and TRBJ gene. Universal primers primed the second round of PCR. TCRdb processed the multiplex PCR reads anew with MiXCR; each CDR3 protein has one entry. The sample consists of approximately 30,000 distinct CDR3 sequences, around 31% of them appearing once. The CDR3 has 16 amino acids. Deletions cut 3 bases from V and 6 bases from J, with 18 bases between. From germline, CDR1 is MNHEY and CDR2 SVGEGT. This chain links TRBV6-2 or TRBV6-3 with TRBJ2-1, with D possibly matching TRBD2 (6 bases). Material: PBMCs, obtained before or after stereotactic body radiation therapy (not recorded which). The TCR sequence derives from a donor of 50 years or more with non-small cell lung cancer. The CDR3 coding sequence is TGTGCCAGCAGTTATATGTCGGCAGGAGGGGTCAATGAGCAGTTCTTC. This sequence encodes CASSYMSAGGVNEQFF.